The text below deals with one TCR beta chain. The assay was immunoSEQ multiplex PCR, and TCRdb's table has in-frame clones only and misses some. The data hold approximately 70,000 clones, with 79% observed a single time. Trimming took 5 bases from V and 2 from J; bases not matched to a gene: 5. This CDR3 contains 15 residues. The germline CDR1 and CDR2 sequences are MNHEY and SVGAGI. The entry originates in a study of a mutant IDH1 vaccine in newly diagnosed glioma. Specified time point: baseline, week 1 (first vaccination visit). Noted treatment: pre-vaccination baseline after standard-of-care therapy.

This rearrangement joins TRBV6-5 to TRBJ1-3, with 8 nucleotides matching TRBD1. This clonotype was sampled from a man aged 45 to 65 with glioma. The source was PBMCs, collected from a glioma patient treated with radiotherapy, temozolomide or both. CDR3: CASSTNRGAGNTIYF. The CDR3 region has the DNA TGTGCCAGCAGTACCAACAGGGGGGCTGGAAACACCATATATTTT.